The present entry profiles one TCR beta chain with its context. Its antigen is as yet unknown. The source of the sample is a study of beta chain features in type 1 diabetes. General study points: Cells with high TCR expression could be over-represented when cDNA is sequenced. Type 1 diabetes patients had VDJ junctions that carried fewer insertions and more deletions. All four CD4+ subsets from Type 1 diabetes patients carried moderately but significantly shorter TCRB CDR3s. The question of HLA type influencing TCRB rearrangement was one that remained unresolved here.

Trimming pared 5 bases from V and 0 bases from J, leaving 7 bases between. The CDR3 covers 13 residues. CDR1 is SGHTA, CDR2 FQGNSA, per germline. Sorting gave populations that all exceeded 95% purity. As every portion of the isolated RNA was reverse transcribed, the sequencing read expressed TCRB transcripts. Clones were read by immunoSEQ multiplex PCR, and TCRdb kept only the in-frame ones, dropping some. The repertoire holds 160,000 or so clones, with around 63% as singletons. The chain carries TRBV7-2 and TRBJ1-1; no clear D. Sequenced material: naive CD4+ T cells from blood. This receptor was identified in a man aged 30 to 39 with type 1 diabetes. CDR3 sequence: CASSQRMNTEAFF. The CDR3, as DNA: TGTGCCAGCAGCCAGCGTATGAACACTGAAGCTTTCTTT.